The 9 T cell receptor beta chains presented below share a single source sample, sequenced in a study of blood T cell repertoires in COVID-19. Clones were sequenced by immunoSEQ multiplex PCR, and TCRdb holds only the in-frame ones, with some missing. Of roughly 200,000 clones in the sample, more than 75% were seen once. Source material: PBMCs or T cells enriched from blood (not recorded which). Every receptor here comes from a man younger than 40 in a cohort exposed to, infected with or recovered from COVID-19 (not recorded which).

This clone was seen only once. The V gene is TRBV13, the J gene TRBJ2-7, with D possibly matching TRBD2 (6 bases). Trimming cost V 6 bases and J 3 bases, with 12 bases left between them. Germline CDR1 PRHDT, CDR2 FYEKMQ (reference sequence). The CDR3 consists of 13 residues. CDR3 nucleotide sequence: TGTGCCAGCAGGAAGGGACTGGGCTACGAGCAGTACTTC. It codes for CASRKGLGYEQYF.

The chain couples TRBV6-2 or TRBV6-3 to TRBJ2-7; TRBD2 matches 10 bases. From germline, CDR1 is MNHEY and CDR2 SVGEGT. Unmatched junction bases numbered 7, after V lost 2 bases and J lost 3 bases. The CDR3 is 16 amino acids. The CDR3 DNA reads TGTGCCAGCAGTTACGTACTAGCGGGAAGGGGCTACGAGCAGTACTTC. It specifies CASSYVLAGRGYEQYF.

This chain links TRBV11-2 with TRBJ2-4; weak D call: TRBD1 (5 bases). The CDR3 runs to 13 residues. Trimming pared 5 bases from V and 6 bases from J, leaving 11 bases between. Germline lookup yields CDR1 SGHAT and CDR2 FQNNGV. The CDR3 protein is CASSQDSLNIQYF. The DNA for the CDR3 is TGTGCCAGCAGCCAAGACAGCTTAAACATTCAGTACTTC.

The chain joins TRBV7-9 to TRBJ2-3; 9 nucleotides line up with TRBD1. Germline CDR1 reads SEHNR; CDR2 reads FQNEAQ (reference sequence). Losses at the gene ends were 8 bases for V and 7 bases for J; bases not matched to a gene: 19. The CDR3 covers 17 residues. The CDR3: CASYFPPGQGTPNTQYF. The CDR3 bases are TGTGCCAGCTATTTCCCGCCGGGACAGGGTACCCCCAATACGCAGTATTTT.

DNA of the CDR3: TGTGCCAGCAGCTCGGGACTAGCGGGAGAGGTGAGTAGCACAGATACGCAGTATTTT. Translation gives CASSSGLAGEVSSTDTQYF. The chain combines TRBV7-9 with TRBJ2-3; 14 bases are a match to TRBD2. The CDR3 has 19 residues. The V gene end was trimmed by 4 bases and the J gene end by 0 bases; junction bases not matched to a gene: 9. From germline, CDR1 is SEHNR and CDR2 FQNEAQ (reference sequence).

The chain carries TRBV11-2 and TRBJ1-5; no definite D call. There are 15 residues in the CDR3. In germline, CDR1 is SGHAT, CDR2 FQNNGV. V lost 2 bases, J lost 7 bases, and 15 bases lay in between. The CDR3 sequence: CASSLSGSDLQPQHF. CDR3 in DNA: TGTGCCAGCAGCTTAAGCGGGTCTGACCTGCAGCCCCAGCATTTT. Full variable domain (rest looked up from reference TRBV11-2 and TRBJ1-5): EAGVAQSPRYKIIEKRQSVAFWCNPISGHATLYWYQQILGQGPKLLIQFQNNGVVDDSQLPKDRFSAERLKGVDSTLKIQPAKLEDSAVYLCASSLSGSDLQPQHFGDGTRLSIL.

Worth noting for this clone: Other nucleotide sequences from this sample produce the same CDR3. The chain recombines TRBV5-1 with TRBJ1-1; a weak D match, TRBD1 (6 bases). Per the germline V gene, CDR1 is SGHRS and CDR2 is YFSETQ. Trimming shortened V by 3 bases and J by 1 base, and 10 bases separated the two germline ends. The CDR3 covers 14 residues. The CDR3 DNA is TGCGCCAGCAGCTCTCGGACAGCGAACACTGAAGCTTTCTTT. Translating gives CASSSRTANTEAFF.

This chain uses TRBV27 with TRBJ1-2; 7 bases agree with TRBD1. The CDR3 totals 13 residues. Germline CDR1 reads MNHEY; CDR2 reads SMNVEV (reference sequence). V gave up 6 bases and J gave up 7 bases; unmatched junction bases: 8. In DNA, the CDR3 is TGTGCCAGCAGAGGGGGACAGAATTTTGGCTACACCTTC. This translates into CASRGGQNFGYTF.

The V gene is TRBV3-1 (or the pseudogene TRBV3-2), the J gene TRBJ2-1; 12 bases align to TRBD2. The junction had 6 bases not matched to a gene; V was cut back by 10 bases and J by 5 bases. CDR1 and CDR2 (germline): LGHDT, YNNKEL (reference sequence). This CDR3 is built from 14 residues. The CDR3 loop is CATAGLAGNNEQFF. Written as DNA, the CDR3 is TGTGCCACAGCGGGACTAGCGGGTAACAATGAGCAGTTCTTC.